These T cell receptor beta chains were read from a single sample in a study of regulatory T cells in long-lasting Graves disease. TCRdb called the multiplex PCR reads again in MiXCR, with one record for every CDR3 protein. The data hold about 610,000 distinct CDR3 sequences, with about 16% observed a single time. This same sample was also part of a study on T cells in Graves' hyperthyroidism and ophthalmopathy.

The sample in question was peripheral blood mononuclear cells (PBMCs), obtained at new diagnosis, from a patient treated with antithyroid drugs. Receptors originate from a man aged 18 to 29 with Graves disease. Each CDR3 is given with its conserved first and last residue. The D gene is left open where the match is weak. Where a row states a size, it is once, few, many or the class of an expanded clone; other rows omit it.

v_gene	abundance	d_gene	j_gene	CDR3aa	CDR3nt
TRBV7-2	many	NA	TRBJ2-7	CASSLDPGFGSYEQYF	TGTGCCAGCAGCCTTGACCCAGGGTTCGGATCCTACGAGCAGTACTTC
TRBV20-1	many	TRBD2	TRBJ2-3	CSAERLAGTDTQYF	TGCAGTGCTGAACGACTAGCGGGAACAGATACGCAGTATTTT
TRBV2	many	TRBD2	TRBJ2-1	CASSGTSYYNEQFF	TGTGCCAGCAGTGGGACTAGCTACTACAATGAGCAGTTCTTC
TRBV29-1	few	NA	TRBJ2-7	CSVEDRGSDYEQYF	TGCAGCGTTGAAGATCGGGGGTCTGACTACGAGCAGTACTTC
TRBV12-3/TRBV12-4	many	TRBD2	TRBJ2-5	CASSQPGLAVQETQYF	TGTGCCAGCAGTCAACCGGGACTAGCGGTTCAAGAGACCCAGTACTTC
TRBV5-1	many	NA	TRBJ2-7	CASSPAPGDVYEQYF	TGCGCCAGCAGCCCGGCGCCAGGGGACGTCTACGAGCAGTACTTC
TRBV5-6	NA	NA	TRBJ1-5	CASSLGVGPQHF	TGTGCCAGCAGCTTGGGGGTGGGTCCCCAGCATTTT
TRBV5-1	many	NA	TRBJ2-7	CASSLGPTPSYEQYF	TGCGCCAGCAGCCTAGGCCCTACCCCTTCCTACGAGCAGTACTTC
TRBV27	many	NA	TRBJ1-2	CASSASVGVDYGYTF	TGTGCCAGCAGCGCCTCCGTAGGGGTAGACTATGGCTACACCTTC
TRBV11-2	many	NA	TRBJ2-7	CASSLIGAGQNDYEQYF	TGTGCCAGCAGCTTAATCGGGGCGGGACAAAACGATTACGAGCAGTACTTC
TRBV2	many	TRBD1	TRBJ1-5	CASLLGTGSNQPQHF	TGTGCCAGCCTCCTCGGGACAGGGAGCAATCAGCCCCAGCATTTT
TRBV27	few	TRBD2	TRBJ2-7	CASRVGLAGGYEQYF	TGTGCCAGCAGGGTAGGACTAGCGGGAGGCTACGAGCAGTACTTC
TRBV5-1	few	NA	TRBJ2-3	CASREEGTDTQYF	TGCGCCAGCAGGGAAGAAGGCACAGATACGCAGTATTTT
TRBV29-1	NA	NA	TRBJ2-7	CSVSEVREQYF	TGCAGCGTTTCAGAGGTTCGGGAGCAGTACTTC
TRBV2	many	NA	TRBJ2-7	CASMGLISYEQYF	TGTGCCAGCATGGGATTAATCTCCTACGAGCAGTACTTC
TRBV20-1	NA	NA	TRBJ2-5	CSARIRGSRETQYF	TGCAGTGCTAGAATCCGGGGGTCGAGAGAGACCCAGTACTTC
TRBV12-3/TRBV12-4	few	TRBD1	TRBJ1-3	CASSSSTGGTIYF	TGTGCCAGCAGTTCCTCGACAGGGGGGACCATATATTTT
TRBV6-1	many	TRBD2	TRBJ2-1	CASNLLAGGYNEQFF	TGTGCCAGCAATCTTCTAGCGGGAGGGTACAATGAGCAGTTCTTC
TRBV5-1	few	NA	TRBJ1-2	CASSGGTQTGYGYTF	TGTGCCAGCAGCGGGGGCACCCAAACGGGCTATGGCTACACCTTC
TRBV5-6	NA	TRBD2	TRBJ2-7	CASSTDSGRSYEQYF	TGTGCCAGCAGCACAGATAGCGGGAGATCCTACGAGCAGTACTTC
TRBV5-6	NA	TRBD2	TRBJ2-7	CASSWGSGRYRFEQYF	TGTGCCAGCAGCTGGGGTAGCGGGAGGTACCGTTTCGAGCAGTACTTC
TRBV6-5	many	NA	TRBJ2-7	CASSYSPRLSYEQYF	TGTGCCAGCAGTTACTCTCCAAGACTTTCCTACGAGCAGTACTTC
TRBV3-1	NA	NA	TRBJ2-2	CASSQDRRSGTNTGELFF	TGTGCCAGCAGCCAAGATCGTCGTAGCGGAACGAACACCGGGGAGCTGTTTTTT
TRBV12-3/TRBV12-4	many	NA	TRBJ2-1	CASSALSGSSYNEQFF	TGTGCCAGCAGTGCACTCTCTGGAAGCTCCTACAATGAGCAGTTCTTC
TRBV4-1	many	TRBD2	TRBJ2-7	CASSQAMLAGPTYEQYF	TGCGCCAGCAGCCAAGCAATGCTAGCGGGGCCAACCTACGAGCAGTACTTC
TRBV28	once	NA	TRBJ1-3	CASSSVLRSGNTIYF	TGTGCCAGCAGTTCCGTCCTCCGCTCTGGAAACACCATATATTTT
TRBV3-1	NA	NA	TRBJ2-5	CASSPKGMDQETQYF	TGTGCCAGCAGCCCGAAAGGCATGGACCAAGAGACCCAGTACTTC
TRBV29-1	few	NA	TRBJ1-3	CSVGETAGNTIYF	TGCAGCGTTGGCGAGACAGCTGGAAACACCATATATTTT